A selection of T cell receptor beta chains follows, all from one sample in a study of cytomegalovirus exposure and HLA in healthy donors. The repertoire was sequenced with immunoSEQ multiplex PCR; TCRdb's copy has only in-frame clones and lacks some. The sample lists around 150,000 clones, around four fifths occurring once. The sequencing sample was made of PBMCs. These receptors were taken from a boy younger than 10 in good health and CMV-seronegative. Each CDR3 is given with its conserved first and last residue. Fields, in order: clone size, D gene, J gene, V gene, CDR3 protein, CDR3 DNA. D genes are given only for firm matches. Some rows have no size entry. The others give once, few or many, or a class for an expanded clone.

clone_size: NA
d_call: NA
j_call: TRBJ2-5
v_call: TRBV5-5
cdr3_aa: CASSLDPVQETQYF
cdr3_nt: TGTGCCAGCAGCTTGGACCCAGTCCAAGAGACCCAGTACTTC

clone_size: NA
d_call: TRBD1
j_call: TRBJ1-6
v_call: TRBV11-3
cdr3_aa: CASSSTGTGRLYNSPLHF
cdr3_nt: TGTGCCAGCAGCTCAACCGGGACAGGGCGCCTTTATAATTCACCCCTCCACTTT

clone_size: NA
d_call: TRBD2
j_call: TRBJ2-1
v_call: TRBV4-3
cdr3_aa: CASSVRLAGGSSYNEQFF
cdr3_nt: TGCGCCAGCAGCGTCCGACTAGCGGGGGGGAGCTCCTACAATGAGCAGTTCTTC

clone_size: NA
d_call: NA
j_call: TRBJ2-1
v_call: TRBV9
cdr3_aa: CASSTRLGPHNEQFF
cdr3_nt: TGTGCCAGCAGCACCCGCCTGGGGCCCCACAATGAGCAGTTCTTC

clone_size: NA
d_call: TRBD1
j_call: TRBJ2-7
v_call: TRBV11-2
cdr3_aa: CASSLGAGQGLDEQYF
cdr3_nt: TGTGCCAGCAGCTTAGGTGCGGGACAGGGATTGGACGAGCAGTACTTC

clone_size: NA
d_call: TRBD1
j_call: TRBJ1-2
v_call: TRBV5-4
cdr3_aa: CASSPGTPDRAGYTF
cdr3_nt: TGTGCCAGCAGCCCGGGAACGCCGGACAGGGCGGGCTACACCTTC

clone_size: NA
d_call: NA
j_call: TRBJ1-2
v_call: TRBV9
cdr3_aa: CASSVDPDYGYTF
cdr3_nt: TGTGCCAGCAGCGTAGACCCGGACTATGGCTACACCTTC

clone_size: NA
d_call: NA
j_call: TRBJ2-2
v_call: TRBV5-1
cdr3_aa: CASSPGQGATGELFF
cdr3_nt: TGCGCCAGCAGCCCGGGACAAGGGGCAACCGGGGAGCTGTTTTTT

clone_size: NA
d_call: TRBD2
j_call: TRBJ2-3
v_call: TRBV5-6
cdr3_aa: CASSLVTQEAGSTDTQYF
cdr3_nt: TGTGCCAGCAGCTTGGTTACTCAGGAAGCGGGAAGCACAGATACGCAGTATTTT

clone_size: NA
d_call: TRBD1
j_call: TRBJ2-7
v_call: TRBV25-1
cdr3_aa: CASSELGQGAYEQYF
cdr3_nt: TGTGCCAGCAGTGAATTAGGTCAGGGGGCTTACGAGCAGTACTTC

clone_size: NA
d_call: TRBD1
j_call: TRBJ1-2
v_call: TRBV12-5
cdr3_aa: CASGLVLGTGSEGGYTF
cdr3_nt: TGTGCTAGTGGTTTGGTACTGGGGACAGGGAGTGAGGGTGGCTACACCTTC

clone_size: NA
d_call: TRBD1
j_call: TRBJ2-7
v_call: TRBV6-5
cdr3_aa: CASRRTGGKEQYF
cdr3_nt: TGTGCCAGCAGGAGGACAGGGGGGAAGGAGCAGTACTTC

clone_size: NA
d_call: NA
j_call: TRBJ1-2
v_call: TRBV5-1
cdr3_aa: CASSPAGGGGYTF
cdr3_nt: TGCGCCAGCAGCCCAGCCGGGGGGGGAGGCTACACCTTC

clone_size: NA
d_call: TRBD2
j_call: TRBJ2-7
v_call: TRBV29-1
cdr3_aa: CSVEGKPGLDLEQYF
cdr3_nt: TGCAGCGTTGAAGGGAAGCCGGGACTAGACCTCGAGCAGTACTTC

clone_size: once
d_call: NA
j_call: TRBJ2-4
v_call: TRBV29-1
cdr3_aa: CSVGLAGRFSAAKNIQYF
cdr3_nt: TGCAGCGTTGGATTGGCAGGGAGGTTCTCAGCGGCCAAAAACATTCAGTACTTC

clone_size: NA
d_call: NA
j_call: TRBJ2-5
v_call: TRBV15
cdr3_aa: CATSRGLDRLIGETQYF
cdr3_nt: TGTGCCACCAGCAGAGGACTTGACAGGTTAATCGGAGAGACCCAGTACTTC

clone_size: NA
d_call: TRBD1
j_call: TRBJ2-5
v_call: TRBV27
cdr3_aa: CASSYSYDREETQYF
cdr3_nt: TGTGCCAGCAGTTATTCATACGACAGGGAAGAGACCCAGTACTTC

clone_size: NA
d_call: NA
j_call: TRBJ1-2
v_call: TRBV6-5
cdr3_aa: CASRTVYGYTF
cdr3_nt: TGTGCCAGCAGAACGGTCTATGGCTACACCTTC

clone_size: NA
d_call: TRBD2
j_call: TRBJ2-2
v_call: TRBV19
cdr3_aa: CASSRARPVSGRANTGELFF
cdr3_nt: TGTGCCAGTAGTCGTGCCCGGCCAGTTAGCGGGAGGGCGAACACCGGGGAGCTGTTTTTT

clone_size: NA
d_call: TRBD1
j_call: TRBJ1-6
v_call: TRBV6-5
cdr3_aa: CASSYWDRGTNSPLHF
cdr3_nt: TGTGCCAGCAGTTACTGGGACAGGGGGACAAATTCACCCCTCCACTTT

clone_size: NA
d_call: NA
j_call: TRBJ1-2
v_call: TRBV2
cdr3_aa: CASFGRGGRDNYGGYTF
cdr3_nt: TGTGCCAGCTTTGGTCGCGGGGGGAGAGATAACTATGGTGGCTACACCTTC

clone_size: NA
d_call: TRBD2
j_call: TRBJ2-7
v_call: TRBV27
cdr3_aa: CASSFGVAGREQYF
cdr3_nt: TGTGCCAGCAGTTTTGGAGTAGCGGGACGTGAGCAGTACTTC

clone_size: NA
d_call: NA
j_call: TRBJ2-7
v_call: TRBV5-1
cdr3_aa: CASSLDRATYEQYF
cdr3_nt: TGCGCCAGCAGCTTGGACAGGGCGACCTACGAGCAGTACTTC

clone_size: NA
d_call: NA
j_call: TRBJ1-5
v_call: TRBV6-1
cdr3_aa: CASTVVSHGPQHF
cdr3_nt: TGTGCCAGCACGGTGGTGAGCCATGGGCCCCAGCATTTT

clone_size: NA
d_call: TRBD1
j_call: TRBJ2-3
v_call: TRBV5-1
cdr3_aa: CASSSGQGQGYVRTQYF
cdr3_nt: TGCGCCAGCAGCTCAGGACAGGGGCAAGGTTATGTACGTACGCAGTATTTT

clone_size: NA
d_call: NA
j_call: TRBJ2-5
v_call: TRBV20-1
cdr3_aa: CSATVETQYF
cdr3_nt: TGCAGTGCTACTGTAGAGACCCAGTACTTC

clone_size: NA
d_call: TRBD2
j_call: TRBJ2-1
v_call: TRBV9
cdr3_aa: CASSGSLGLAAYNEQFF
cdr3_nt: TGTGCCAGCAGCGGATCCCTGGGACTAGCGGCTTACAATGAGCAGTTCTTC

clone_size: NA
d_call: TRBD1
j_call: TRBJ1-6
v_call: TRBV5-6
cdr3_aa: CASRDRGVNSPLHF
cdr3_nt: TGTGCCAGCAGAGACAGGGGAGTCAATTCACCCCTCCACTTT

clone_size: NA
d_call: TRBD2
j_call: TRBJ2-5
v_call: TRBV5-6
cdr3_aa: CASSPHGGFQYF
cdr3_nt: TGTGCCAGCAGCCCACACGGGGGGTTTCAGTACTTC

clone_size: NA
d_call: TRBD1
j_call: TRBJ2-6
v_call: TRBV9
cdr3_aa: CASSLRDRFSGANVLTF
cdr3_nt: TGTGCCAGCAGCCTCCGGGACAGGTTCTCTGGGGCCAACGTCCTGACTTTC

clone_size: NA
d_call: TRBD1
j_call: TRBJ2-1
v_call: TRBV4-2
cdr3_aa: CASSQERQGARLEQFF
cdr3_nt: TGTGCCAGCAGCCAAGAACGCCAGGGGGCGCGCTTGGAGCAGTTCTTC

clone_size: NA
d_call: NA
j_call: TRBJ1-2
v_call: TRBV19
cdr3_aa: CASSIDRRTRSYGYTF
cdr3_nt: TGTGCCAGTAGTATAGACCGAAGGACACGGTCGTATGGCTACACCTTC

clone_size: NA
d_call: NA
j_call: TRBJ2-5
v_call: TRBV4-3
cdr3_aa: CASSQALGPLAPETQYF
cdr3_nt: TGCGCCAGCAGCCAAGCCCTCGGCCCCCTAGCCCCAGAGACCCAGTACTTC

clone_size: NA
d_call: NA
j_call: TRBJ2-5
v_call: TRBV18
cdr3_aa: CASSLRQTERETQYF
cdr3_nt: TGTGCCAGCTCACTTCGACAGACGGAGAGGGAGACCCAGTACTTC

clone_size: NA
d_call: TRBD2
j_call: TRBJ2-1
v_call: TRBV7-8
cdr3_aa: CASSWPAGSSYNEQFF
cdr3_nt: TGTGCCAGCAGCTGGCCAGCGGGAAGCTCCTACAATGAGCAGTTCTTC

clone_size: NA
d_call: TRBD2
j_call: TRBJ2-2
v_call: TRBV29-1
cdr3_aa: CSATGRFEAGAPNTGELFF
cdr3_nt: TGCAGCGCCACAGGAAGGTTCGAAGCGGGGGCCCCGAACACCGGGGAGCTGTTTTTT

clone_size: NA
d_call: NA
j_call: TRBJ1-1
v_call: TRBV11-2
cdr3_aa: CASTQTELNTEAFF
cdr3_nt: TGTGCCAGCACCCAGACTGAGTTGAACACTGAAGCTTTCTTT

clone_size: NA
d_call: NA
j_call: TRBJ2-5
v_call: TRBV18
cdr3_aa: CASSPRGGEVRETQYF
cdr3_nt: TGTGCCAGCTCACCGCGAGGGGGAGAGGTCAGGGAGACCCAGTACTTC

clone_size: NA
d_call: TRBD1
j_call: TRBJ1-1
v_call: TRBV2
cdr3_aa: CASSEAQTGGNTEAFF
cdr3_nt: TGTGCCAGCAGTGAAGCCCAGACAGGGGGCAACACTGAAGCTTTCTTT

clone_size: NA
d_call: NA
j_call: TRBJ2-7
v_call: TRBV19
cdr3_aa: CASSSSASYEQYF
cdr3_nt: TGTGCCAGTAGTTCAAGTGCGTCCTACGAGCAGTACTTC

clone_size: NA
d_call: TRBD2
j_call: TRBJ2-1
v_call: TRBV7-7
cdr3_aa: CASSSRGGESSYNEQFF
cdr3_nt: TGTGCCAGCAGCAGCCGCGGGGGAGAGAGCTCCTACAATGAGCAGTTCTTC

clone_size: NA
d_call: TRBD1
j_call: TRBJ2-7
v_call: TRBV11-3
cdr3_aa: CASSQTGGLWEQYF
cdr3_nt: TGTGCCAGCAGCCAAACAGGGGGCCTTTGGGAGCAGTACTTC

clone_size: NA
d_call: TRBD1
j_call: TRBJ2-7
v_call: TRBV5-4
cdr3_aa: CASSWSTGDYEQYF
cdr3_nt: TGTGCCAGCAGCTGGTCGACAGGGGATTACGAGCAGTACTTC

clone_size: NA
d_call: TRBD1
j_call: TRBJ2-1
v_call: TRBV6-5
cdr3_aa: CASSYLGQGHNEQFF
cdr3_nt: TGTGCCAGCAGTTATTTGGGACAGGGACACAATGAGCAGTTCTTC

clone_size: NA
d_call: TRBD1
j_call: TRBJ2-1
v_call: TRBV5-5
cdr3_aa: CASSRTLNIGQGGRNEQFF
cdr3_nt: TGTGCCAGCAGCCGAACCCTTAATATTGGACAGGGGGGCAGGAATGAGCAGTTCTTC

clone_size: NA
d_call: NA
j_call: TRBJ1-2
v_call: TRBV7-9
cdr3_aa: CASSPRTRREVEGYTF
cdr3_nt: TGTGCCAGCAGCCCCCGGACCCGCAGGGAAGTTGAGGGCTACACCTTC

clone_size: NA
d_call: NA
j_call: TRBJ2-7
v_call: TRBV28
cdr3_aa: CALSPAERAYEQYF
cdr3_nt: TGTGCCCTATCCCCAGCGGAACGAGCCTACGAGCAGTACTTC

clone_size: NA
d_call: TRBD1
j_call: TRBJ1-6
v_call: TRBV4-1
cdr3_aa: CASRASGGNSPLHF
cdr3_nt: TGCGCCAGCAGGGCATCAGGGGGAAATTCACCCCTCCACTTT

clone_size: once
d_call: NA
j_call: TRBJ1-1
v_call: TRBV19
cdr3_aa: CASSGLATNTEAFF
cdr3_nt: TGTGCCAGTTCTGGGTTAGCGACGAACACTGAAGCTTTCTTT

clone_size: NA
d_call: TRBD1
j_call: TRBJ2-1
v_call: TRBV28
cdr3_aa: CASTEGTGSYNEQFF
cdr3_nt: TGTGCCAGCACCGAGGGGACAGGGTCGTACAATGAGCAGTTCTTC

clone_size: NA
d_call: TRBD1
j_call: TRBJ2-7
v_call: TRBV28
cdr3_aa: CASSLSAGGYEQYF
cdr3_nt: TGTGCCAGCAGTTTATCTGCAGGGGGCTACGAGCAGTACTTC

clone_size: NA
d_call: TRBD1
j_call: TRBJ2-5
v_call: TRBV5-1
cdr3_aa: CASSTGTGLVTQYF
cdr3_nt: TGCGCCAGCAGCACGGGGACAGGATTGGTTACCCAGTACTTC

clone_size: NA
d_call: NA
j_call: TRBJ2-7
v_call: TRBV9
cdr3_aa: CASSRRRDSGSYEQYF
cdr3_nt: TGTGCCAGCAGCAGACGAAGAGACAGCGGGTCCTACGAGCAGTACTTC

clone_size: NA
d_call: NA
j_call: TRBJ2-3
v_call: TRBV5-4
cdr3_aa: CASSLRASTDTQYF
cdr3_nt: TGTGCCAGCAGCTTGAGAGCTAGCACAGATACGCAGTATTTT

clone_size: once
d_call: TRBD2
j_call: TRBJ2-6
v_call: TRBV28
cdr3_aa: CASRLLTPSGRPVGDSGANVLTF
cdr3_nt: TGTGCCAGCAGACTCCTAACCCCCAGCGGGAGGCCCGTTGGTGATTCTGGGGCCAACGTCCTGACTTTC

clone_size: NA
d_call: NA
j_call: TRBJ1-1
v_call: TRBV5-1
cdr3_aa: CASSLQGRHMNTEAFF
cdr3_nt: TGCGCCAGCAGCTTGCAGGGGCGACATATGAACACTGAAGCTTTCTTT

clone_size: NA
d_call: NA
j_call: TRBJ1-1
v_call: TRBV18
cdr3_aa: CASSPSVPGEAFF
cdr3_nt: TGTGCCAGCTCACCCTCTGTCCCGGGTGAAGCTTTCTTT

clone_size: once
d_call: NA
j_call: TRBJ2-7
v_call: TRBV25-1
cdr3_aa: CASSEYQGRNYEQYF
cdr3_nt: TGTGCCAGCAGTGAATACCAGGGCAGGAACTACGAGCAGTACTTC

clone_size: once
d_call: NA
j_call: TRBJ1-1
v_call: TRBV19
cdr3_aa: CASRGQWVTEAFF
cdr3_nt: TGTGCCAGTAGAGGACAGTGGGTAACTGAAGCTTTCTTT

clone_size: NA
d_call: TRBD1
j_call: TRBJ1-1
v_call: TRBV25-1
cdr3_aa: CASSPQGRTEAFF
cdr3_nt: TGTGCCAGCAGCCCACAGGGGAGGACTGAAGCTTTCTTT